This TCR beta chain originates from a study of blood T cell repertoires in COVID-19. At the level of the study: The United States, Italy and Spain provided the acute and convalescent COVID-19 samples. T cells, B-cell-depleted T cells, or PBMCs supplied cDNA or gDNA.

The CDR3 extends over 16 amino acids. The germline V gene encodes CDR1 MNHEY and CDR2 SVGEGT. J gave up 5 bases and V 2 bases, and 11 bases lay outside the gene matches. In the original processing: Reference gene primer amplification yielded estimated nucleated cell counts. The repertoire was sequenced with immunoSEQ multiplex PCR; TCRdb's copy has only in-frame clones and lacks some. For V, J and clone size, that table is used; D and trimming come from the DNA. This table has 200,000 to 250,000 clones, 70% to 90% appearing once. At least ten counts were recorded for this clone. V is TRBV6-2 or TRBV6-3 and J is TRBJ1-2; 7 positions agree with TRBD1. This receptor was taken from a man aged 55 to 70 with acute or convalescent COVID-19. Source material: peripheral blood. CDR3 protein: CASSYPPGQTSYGYTF. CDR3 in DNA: TGTGCCAGCAGTTACCCCCCGGGACAGACCAGTTATGGCTACACCTTC.